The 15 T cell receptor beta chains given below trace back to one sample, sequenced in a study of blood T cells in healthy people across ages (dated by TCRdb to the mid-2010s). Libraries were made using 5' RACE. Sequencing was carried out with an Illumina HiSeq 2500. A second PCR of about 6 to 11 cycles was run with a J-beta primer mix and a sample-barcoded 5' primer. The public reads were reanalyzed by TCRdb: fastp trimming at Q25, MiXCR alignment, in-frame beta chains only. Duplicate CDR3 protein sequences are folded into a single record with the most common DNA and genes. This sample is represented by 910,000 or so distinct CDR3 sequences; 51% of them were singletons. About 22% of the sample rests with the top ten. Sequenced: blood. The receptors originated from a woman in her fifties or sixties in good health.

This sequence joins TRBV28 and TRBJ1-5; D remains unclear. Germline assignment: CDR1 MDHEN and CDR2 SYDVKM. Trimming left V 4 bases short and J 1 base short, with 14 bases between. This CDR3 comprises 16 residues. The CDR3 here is CASSSPKSLSNQPQHF. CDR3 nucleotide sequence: TGTGCCAGCAGTTCCCCAAAGTCCCTAAGCAATCAGCCCCAGCATTTT.

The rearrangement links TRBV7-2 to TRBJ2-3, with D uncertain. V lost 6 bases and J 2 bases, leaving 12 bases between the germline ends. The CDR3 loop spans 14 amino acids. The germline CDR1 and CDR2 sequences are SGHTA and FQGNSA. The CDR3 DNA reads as TGTGCCAGCAGGGTGCGAGGTTCCACAGATACGCAGTATTTT. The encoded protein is CASRVRGSTDTQYF. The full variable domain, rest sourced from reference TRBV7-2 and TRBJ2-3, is GAGVSQSPSNKVTEKGKDVELRCDPISGHTALYWYRQSLGQGLEFLIYFQGNSAPDKSGLPSDRFSAERTGGSVSTLTIQRTQQEDSAVYLCASRVRGSTDTQYFGPGTRLTVL.

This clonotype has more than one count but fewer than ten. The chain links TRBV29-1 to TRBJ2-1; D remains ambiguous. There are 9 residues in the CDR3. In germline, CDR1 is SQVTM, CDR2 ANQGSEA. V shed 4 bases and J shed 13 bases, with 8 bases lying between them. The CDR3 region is CSVGLDQFF. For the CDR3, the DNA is TGCAGCGTTGGTCTAGACCAGTTCTTC.

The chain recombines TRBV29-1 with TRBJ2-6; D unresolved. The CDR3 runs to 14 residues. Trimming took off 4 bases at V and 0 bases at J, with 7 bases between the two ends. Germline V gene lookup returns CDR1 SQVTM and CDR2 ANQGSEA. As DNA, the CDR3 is TGCAGCGTTGGCGTTGTCTCTGGGGCCAACGTCCTGACTTTC. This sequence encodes CSVGVVSGANVLTF.

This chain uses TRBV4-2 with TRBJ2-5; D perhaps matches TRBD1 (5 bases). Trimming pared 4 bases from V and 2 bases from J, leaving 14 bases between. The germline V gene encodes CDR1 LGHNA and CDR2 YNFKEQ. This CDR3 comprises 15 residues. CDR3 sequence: CASSLAGNGQETQYF. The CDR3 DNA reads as TGTGCCAGCAGCCTGGCAGGGAACGGTCAAGAGACCCAGTACTTC.

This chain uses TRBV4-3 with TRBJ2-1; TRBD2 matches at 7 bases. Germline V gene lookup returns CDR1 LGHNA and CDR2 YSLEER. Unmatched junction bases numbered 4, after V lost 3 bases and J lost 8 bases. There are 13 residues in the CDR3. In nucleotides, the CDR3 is TGCGCCAGCAGCCACGGACTAGATGATGAGCAGTTCTTC. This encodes CASSHGLDDEQFF.

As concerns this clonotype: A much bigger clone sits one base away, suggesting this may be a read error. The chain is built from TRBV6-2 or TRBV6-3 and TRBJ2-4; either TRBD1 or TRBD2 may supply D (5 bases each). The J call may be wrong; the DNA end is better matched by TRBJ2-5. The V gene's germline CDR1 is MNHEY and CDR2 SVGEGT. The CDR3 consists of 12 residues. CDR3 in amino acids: CTSSYEGETQYF. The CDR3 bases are TGTACCAGCAGTTACGAGGGGGAGACCCAGTACTTC.

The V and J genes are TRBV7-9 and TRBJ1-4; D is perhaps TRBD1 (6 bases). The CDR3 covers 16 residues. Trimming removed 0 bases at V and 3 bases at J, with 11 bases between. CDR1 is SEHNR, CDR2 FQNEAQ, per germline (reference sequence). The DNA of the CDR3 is TGTGCCAGCAGCTTAGCGAGGGGGTTTGCTAATGAAAAACTGTTTTTT. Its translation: CASSLARGFANEKLFF.

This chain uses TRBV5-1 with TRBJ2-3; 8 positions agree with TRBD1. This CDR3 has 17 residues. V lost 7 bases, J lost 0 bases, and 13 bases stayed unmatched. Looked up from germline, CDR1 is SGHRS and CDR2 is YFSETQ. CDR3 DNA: TGCGCCAGCGGGGGCAGGGGGCTTTTCCAAAGCACAGATACGCAGTATTTT. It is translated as CASGGRGLFQSTDTQYF.

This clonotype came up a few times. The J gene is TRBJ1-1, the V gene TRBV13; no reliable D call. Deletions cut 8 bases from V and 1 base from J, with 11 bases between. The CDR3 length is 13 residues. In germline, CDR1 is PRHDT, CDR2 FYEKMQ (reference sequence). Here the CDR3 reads CASGRRPNTEAFF. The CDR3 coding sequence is TGTGCCAGCGGCCGCAGACCGAACACTGAAGCTTTCTTT.

CDR3 nucleotide sequence: TGCAGTGCTAGCCCGACGACTAGGTCCTACGAGCAGTACTTC. Residues: CSASPTTRSYEQYF. The V gene is TRBV20-1, the J gene TRBJ2-1, with D maybe TRBD2 (6 bases). The J call may be mistaken, given a closer DNA end match to TRBJ2-7. The CDR3 extends over 14 amino acids. Germline lookup yields CDR1 DFQATT and CDR2 SNEGSKA (reference sequence).

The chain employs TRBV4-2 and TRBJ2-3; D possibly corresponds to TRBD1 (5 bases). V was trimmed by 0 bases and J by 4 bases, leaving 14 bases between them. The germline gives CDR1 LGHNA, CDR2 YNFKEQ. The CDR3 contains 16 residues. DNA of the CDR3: TGTGCCAGCAGCCAAGATGGGGCAGGGTCACCAGATACGCAGTATTTT. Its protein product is CASSQDGAGSPDTQYF.

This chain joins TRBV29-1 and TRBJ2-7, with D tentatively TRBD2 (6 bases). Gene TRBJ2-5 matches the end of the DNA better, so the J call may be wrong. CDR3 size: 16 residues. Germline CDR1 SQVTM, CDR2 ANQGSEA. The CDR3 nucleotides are TGCAGCGGATCCCGAGGGGCGGGACCAACCGGGGAGACCCAGTACTTC. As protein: CSGSRGAGPTGETQYF.

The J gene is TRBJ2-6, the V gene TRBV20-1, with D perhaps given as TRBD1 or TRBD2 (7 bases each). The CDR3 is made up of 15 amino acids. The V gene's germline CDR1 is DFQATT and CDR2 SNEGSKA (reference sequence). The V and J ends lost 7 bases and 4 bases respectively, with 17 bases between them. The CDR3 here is CSETSGTAGANVLTF. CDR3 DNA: TGCAGTGAAACCAGCGGGACAGCGGGGGCCAACGTCCTGACTTTC.

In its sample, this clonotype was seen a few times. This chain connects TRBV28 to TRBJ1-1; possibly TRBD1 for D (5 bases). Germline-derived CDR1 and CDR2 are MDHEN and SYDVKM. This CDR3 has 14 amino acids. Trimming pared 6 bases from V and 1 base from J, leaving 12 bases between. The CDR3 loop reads CASRLDSPNTEAFF. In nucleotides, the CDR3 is TGTGCCAGCAGATTAGACAGTCCGAACACTGAAGCTTTCTTT.